This T cell receptor beta chain appears in the sequencing data of a study of control samples from healthy donors and cancer patients. Data came from immunoSEQ multiplex PCR; TCRdb stores just in-frame clones and leaves some out. The table includes around 110,000 clones, approximately 90% detected once. V lost 3 bases, J lost 5 bases, and 7 bases lay in between. CDR3 size: 13 residues. This rearrangement joins TRBV12-3 or TRBV12-4 to TRBJ2-2; no reliable D call. Source material: blood. This TCR derives from a woman in her 70s in good health. The CDR3 reads CASSFERTGELFF. CDR3 nucleotides: TGTGCCAGCAGTTTTGAACGGACCGGGGAGCTGTTTTTT.